A single sample gave rise to the 13 T cell receptor beta chains below, sequenced in a study of blood T cell repertoires in COVID-19. The method was immunoSEQ multiplex PCR; TCRdb's version includes in-frame clones alone and lacks a portion of them. The sample has a few hundred thousand clones, 86% seen once; the top ten hold about 4%. Sequences were obtained from peripheral blood. All receptors come from a man aged 18 to 29 with active or convalescent COVID-19.

Regarding this clone: The junction differs from germline at one of its ends, possibly a read error. This chain connects TRBV7-7 to TRBJ2-1; 9 bases fit TRBD2. Germline V gene sequence: CDR1 SSHAT, CDR2 FNYEAQ (reference sequence). The CDR3 extends over 17 amino acids. The CDR3 coding sequence is TGTGCTAGCAGCCAGTTTGTGGCCGGGAGCGGGAGGAATGAGCAGTTCTTC. Translated, it gives CASSQFVAGSGRNEQFF.

A few counts support this clone. The V call is TRBV6-5, the J call TRBJ2-3, with D perhaps matching TRBD2 (7 bases). In germline, CDR1 is MNHEY, CDR2 SVGAGI. V was pared by 2 bases and J by 5 bases, with 11 bases between. The CDR3 covers 14 residues. In nucleotides, the CDR3 is TGTGCCAGCAGTTACGGGGGGGCGATAGATACGCAGTATTTT. Residues: CASSYGGAIDTQYF.

This clone was recorded a few times. This sequence joins TRBV7-9 and TRBJ1-1, with no clear D. The ends were cut back, 5 bases at V and 8 bases at J, with 9 bases in the middle. Germline V CDR1 and CDR2: SEHNR, FQNEAQ (reference sequence). The CDR3 sequence is 11 residues long. This CDR3 reads CASSLQREAFF. Written as DNA, the CDR3 is TGTGCCAGCAGCCTACAGAGAGAAGCTTTCTTT.

The rearrangement joins TRBV18 to TRBJ1-2; TRBD1 is a possible D gene (6 bases). Germline-derived CDR1 and CDR2 are KGHSH and LQKENI. The CDR3 loop spans 15 amino acids. Trimming shortened V by 3 bases and J by 6 bases, and 17 bases separated the two germline ends. As DNA, the CDR3 is TGTGCCAGCTCACCCGGGGACATAATCCTAAATGGCTACACCTTC. Translation gives CASSPGDIILNGYTF. Looking up the rest from reference TRBV18 and TRBJ1-2 gives the full variable domain: NAGVMQNPRHLVRRRGQEARLRCSPMKGHSHVYWYRQLPEEGLKFMVYLQKENIIDESGMPKERFSAEFPKEGPSILRIQQVVRGDSAAYFCASSPGDIILNGYTFGSGTRLTVV.

The V and J genes are TRBV5-1 and TRBJ2-1, with 7 bases that match TRBD2. CDR1 SGHRS and CDR2 YFSETQ come from the germline V gene. V was clipped by 4 bases and J by 8 bases; unmatched bases: 12. This CDR3 region has 15 residues. The CDR3 here is CASSLTSIGSDEQFF. CDR3 nucleotides: TGCGCCAGCAGCCTGACTAGCATCGGCTCGGATGAGCAGTTCTTC.

The V call is TRBV10-3, the J call TRBJ1-5, with 9 bases lining up with TRBD1. The CDR3 extends over 15 amino acids. Per germline, CDR1 ENHRY and CDR2 SYGVKD. Germline trimming cut 10 bases from V and 1 base from J; bases unmatched to any gene: 8. The CDR3 region has the DNA TGTGCCACCGGGACAGGGTATAGGAGCAATCAGCCCCAGCATTTT. This gives the protein CATGTGYRSNQPQHF.

The chain recombines TRBV2 with TRBJ1-2; D might be TRBD1 (6 bases). V was pared by 5 bases and J by 5 bases, with 15 bases between. The CDR3 runs to 14 residues. Germline assignment: CDR1 SNHLY and CDR2 FYNNEI. CDR3 DNA: TGTGCCAGCAGTCTTCAGGGGAACCCATATGGCTACACCTTC. Its translation: CASSLQGNPYGYTF. Using reference TRBV2 and TRBJ1-2 for the parts outside the CDR3, the full variable domain is EPEVTQTPSHQVTQMGQEVILRCVPISNHLYFYWYRQILGQKVEFLVSFYNNEISEKSEIFDDQFSVERPDGSNFTLKIRSTKLEDSAMYFCASSLQGNPYGYTFGSGTRLTVV.

The chain uses TRBV30 and TRBJ2-5; TRBD2 matches 7 bases. Trimming at V came to 1 base and at J to 7 bases, leaving 9 bases not matched to a gene. CDR3 length equals 14 residues. Looked up from germline, CDR1 is GTSNPN and CDR2 is SVGIG (reference sequence). CDR3: CAWSGTRTRATQYF. The CDR3 region has the DNA TGTGCCTGGAGTGGGACGCGGACTAGAGCGACCCAGTACTTC.

This clone showed up just once. The CDR3 sequence is CASSLAVSSEAFF. CDR3 in DNA: TGTGCCAGCAGCTTAGCGGTGTCTTCTGAAGCTTTCTTT. V gene TRBV7-3 combines with J gene TRBJ1-1, with D unclear. Germline CDR1 SGHTA, CDR2 FQGTGA. CDR3 length equals 13 residues. Trimming took 2 bases from V and 6 from J, leaving 10 bases between them.

This clone has just a few counts. The J gene is TRBJ2-7, the V gene TRBV29-1; D gene ambiguous. CDR1 is SQVTM and CDR2 is ANQGSEA in the germline V gene. Trimming removed 4 bases at V and 0 bases at J, with 4 bases between. The CDR3 is 11 amino acids. CDR3 residues: CSVAHSYEQYF. The DNA of the CDR3 is TGCAGCGTTGCACACTCCTACGAGCAGTACTTC.

This clone was observed at least ten times. V usage is TRBV6-2 or TRBV6-3 and J usage is TRBJ2-7, with a possible D match to TRBD1 (6 bases). V dropped 0 bases and J dropped 2 bases, with 17 bases sitting between them. CDR1 is MNHEY and CDR2 is SVGEGT in the germline V gene. The CDR3 is 17 amino acids. CDR3 residues: CASSYSFYGTHPYEQYF. The CDR3 region has the DNA TGTGCCAGCAGTTACTCCTTTTACGGGACACATCCCTACGAGCAGTACTTC.

The rearrangement links TRBV27 to TRBJ2-2; D ambiguous. V was trimmed by 6 bases and J by 3 bases, leaving 8 bases between them. The CDR3 length is 13 residues. Germline values: CDR1 MNHEY, CDR2 SMNVEV (reference sequence). The CDR3 sequence: CASRHDYTGELFF. DNA for the CDR3: TGTGCCAGCAGGCATGACTACACCGGGGAGCTGTTTTTT.

This chain links TRBV6-5 with TRBJ1-5; 8 positions match TRBD1. Germline V gene data show CDR1 as MNHEY and CDR2 as SVGAGI. The CDR3 sequence is 14 residues long. V was clipped by 4 bases and J by 5 bases; unmatched bases: 4. The CDR3 region has the DNA TGTGCCAGCAGTTCGACAGGGGTTGATCAGCCCCAGCATTTT. This codes for CASSSTGVDQPQHF.